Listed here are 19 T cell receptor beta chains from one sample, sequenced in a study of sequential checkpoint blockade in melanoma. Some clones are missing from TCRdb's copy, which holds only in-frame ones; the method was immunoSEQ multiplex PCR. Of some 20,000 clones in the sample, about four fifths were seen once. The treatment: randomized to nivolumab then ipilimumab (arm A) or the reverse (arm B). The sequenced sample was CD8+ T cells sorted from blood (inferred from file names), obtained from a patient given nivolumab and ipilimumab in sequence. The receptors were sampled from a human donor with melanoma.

CDR3 protein: CASRGDRVFHGYTF. The CDR3 DNA follows: TGTGCCAGCAGAGGGGACAGGGTTTTTCATGGCTACACCTTC. The chain carries TRBV7-2 and TRBJ1-2; 9 bases are shared with TRBD1. V lost 6 bases, J lost 6 bases, and 8 bases stayed unmatched. The CDR3 has 14 amino acids. Germline CDR1 SGHTA, CDR2 FQGNSA.

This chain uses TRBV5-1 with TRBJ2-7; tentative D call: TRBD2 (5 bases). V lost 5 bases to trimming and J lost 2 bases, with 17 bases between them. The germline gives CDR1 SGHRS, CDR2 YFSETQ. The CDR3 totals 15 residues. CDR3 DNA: TGCGCCAGCAGTTTATTACCCCCGGAGGCCTACGAGCAGTACTTC. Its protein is CASSLLPPEAYEQYF. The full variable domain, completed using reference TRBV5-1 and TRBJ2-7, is KAGVTQTPRYLIKTRGQQVTLSCSPISGHRSVSWYQQTPGQGLQFLFEYFSETQRNKGNFPGRFSGRQFSNSRSEMNVSTLELGDSALYLCASSLLPPEAYEQYFGPGTRLTVT.

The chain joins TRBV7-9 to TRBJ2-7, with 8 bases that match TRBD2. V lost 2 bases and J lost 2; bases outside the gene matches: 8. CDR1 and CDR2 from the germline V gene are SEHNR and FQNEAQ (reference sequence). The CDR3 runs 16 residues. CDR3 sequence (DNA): TGTGCCAGCAGCTTAAAGAGAAGCGGGAGACCCTACGAGCAGTACTTC. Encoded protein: CASSLKRSGRPYEQYF.

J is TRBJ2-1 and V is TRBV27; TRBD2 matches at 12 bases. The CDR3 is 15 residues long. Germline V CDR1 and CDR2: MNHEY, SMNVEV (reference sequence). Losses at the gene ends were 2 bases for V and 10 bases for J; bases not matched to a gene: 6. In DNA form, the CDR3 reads TGTGCCAGCAGTTTACAACTAGCGGGAGGTCGGGAGCAGTTCTTC. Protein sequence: CASSLQLAGGREQFF.

The CDR3 sequence: CASSVKDLPSYEQYF. In nucleotides, the CDR3 is TGTGCCAGCAGCGTAAAAGATCTACCCTCCTACGAGCAGTACTTC. The chain combines TRBV9 with TRBJ2-7; D not certain. V lost 1 base and J 0 bases, leaving 11 bases between the germline ends. CDR3 length: 15 residues. Germline-derived CDR1 and CDR2 are SGDLS and YYNGEE.

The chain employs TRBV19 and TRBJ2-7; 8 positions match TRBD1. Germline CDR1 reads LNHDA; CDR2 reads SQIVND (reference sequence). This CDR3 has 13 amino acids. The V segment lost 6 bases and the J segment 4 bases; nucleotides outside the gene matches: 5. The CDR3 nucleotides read TGTGCCAGTAGCAGGGGGCGCCTTTACGAGCAGTACTTC. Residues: CASSRGRLYEQYF.

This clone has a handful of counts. CDR3 coding DNA: TGTGCCAGCAGTCCCCGGGACAGTCCCTACGAGCAGTACTTC. Residues: CASSPRDSPYEQYF. The J gene is TRBJ2-7, the V gene TRBV28; TRBD1 matches 7 bases. Germline loops: CDR1 MDHEN, CDR2 SYDVKM. J gave up 2 bases and V 5 bases, and 6 bases lay outside the gene matches. This CDR3 is 14 amino acids long.

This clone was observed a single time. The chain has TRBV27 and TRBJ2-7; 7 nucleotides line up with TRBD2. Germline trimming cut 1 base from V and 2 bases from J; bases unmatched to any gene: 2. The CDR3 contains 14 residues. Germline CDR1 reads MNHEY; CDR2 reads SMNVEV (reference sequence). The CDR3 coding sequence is TGTGCCAGCAGTTTATGGGCGGGAGCCTACGAGCAGTACTTC. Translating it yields CASSLWAGAYEQYF.

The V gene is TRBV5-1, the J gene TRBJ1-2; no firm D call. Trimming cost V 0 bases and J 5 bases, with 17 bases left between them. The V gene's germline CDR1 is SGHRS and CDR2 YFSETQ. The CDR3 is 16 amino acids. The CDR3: CASSLVVAGLEYGYTF. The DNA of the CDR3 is TGCGCCAGCAGCTTGGTGGTGGCGGGTTTGGAATATGGCTACACCTTC.

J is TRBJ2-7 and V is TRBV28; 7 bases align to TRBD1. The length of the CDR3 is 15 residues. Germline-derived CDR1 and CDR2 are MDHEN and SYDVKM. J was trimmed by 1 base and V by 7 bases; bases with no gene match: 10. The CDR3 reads CASNPNRGSSYEQYF. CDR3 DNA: TGTGCCAGCAATCCTAACAGGGGATCATCCTACGAGCAGTACTTC.

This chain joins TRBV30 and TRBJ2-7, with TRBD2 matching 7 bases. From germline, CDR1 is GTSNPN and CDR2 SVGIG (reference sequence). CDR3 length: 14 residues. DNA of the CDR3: TGTGCTTTCACGGGGGACTCGGGGGGATACGAGCAGTACTTC. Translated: CAFTGDSGGYEQYF.

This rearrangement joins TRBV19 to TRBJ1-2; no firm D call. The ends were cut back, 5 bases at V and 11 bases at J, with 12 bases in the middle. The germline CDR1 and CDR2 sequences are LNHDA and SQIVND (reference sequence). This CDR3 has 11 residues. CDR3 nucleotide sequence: TGTGCCAGTAGTCACGGGGTTGGATACACCTTC. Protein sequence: CASSHGVGYTF. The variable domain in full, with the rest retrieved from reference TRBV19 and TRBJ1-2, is DGGITQSPKYLFRKEGQNVTLSCEQNLNHDAMYWYRQDPGQGLRLIYYSQIVNDFQKGDIAEGYSVSREKKESFPLTVTSAQKNPTAFYLCASSHGVGYTFGSGTRLTVV.

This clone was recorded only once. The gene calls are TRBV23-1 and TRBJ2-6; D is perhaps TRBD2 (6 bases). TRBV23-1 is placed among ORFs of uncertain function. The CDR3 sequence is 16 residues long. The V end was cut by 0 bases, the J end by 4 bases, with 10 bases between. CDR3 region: CASSQSGGSGANVLTF. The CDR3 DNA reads TGCGCCAGCAGTCAATCCGGGGGTTCGGGGGCCAACGTCCTGACTTTC.

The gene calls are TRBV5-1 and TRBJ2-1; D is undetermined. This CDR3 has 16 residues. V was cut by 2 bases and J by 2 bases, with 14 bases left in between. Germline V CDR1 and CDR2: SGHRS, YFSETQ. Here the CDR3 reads CASSFGLEVAYNEQFF. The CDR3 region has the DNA TGCGCCAGCAGCTTTGGCCTTGAGGTCGCCTACAATGAGCAGTTCTTC.

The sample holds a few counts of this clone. This CDR3 reads CASTEGRNDQPQHF. For the CDR3, the DNA is TGTGCCAGCACTGAAGGGAGGAACGATCAGCCCCAGCATTTT. The chain has TRBV13 and TRBJ1-5; D is uncertain. The CDR3 loop spans 14 amino acids. From germline, CDR1 is PRHDT and CDR2 FYEKMQ (reference sequence). Trimming took 7 bases from V and 5 from J, leaving 15 bases between them.

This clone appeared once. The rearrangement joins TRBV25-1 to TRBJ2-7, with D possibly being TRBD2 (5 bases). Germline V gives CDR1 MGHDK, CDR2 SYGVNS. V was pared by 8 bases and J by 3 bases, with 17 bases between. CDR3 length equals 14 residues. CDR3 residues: CASPIYGIIYEQYF. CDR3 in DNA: TGTGCCAGCCCTATTTACGGGATAATCTACGAGCAGTACTTC.

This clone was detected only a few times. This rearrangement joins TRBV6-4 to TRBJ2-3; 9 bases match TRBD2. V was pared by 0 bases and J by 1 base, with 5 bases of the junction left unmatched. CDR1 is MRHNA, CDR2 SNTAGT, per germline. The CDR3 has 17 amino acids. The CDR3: CASSDSAGGSGTDTQYF. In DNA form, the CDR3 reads TGTGCCAGCAGTGACTCGGCGGGAGGGAGTGGCACAGATACGCAGTATTTT.

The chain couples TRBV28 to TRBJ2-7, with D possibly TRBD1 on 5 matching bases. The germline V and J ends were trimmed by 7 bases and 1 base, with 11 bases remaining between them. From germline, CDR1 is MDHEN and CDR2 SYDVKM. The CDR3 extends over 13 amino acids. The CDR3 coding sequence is TGTGCCAGCATGGGGCGGTCTTCCTACGAGCAGTACTTC. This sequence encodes CASMGRSSYEQYF. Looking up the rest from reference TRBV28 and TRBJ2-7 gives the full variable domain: DVKVTQSSRYLVKRTGEKVFLECVQDMDHENMFWYRQDPGLGLRLIYFSYDVKMKEKGDIPEGYSVSREKKERFSLILESASTNQTSMYLCASMGRSSYEQYFGPGTRLTVT.

DNA of the CDR3: TGTGCCAGCAGCCTTGGACACTTCTATAATTCACCCCTCCACTTT. Amino acids: CASSLGHFYNSPLHF. The chain combines TRBV9 with TRBJ1-6, with a tentative D call TRBD1 (5 bases). V dropped 4 bases and J dropped 3 bases, with 11 bases sitting between them. Germline values: CDR1 SGDLS, CDR2 YYNGEE. This CDR3 has 15 amino acids.